A selection of T cell receptor beta chains follows, all from one sample in a study of blood T cell repertoires in COVID-19. Produced via immunoSEQ multiplex PCR; TCRdb's table is partial and in-frame only. The sample records nearly 55,000 clones, about 86% being singletons. Sequences were obtained from peripheral blood. Receptors originate from a man aged 70 or older with active COVID-19. Each CDR3 is given with its conserved first and last residue. The D gene is left open where the match is weak. Clone sizes are given selectively: once, few, many, or a class where the clone is expanded.

v_call	clone_size	j_call	d_call	cdr3_nt	cdr3_aa
TRBV5-1	-	TRBJ2-7	-	TGCGCCAGCAGCCCGGACACCATCTCCTACGAGCAGTACTTC	CASSPDTISYEQYF
TRBV18	-	TRBJ1-1	TRBD1	TGTGCCAGCTCAACTACACAGGGGGAAGCTTTCTTT	CASSTTQGEAFF
TRBV20-1	-	TRBJ2-7	-	TGCAGTGCTAGTGGGGACTCTGCCGTTTACTTC	CSASGDSAVYF
TRBV9	few	TRBJ2-2	-	TGTGCCAGCAGCGTAGAGTACCAACCCCGGGGGCTGTTTTTT	CASSVEYQPRGLFF
TRBV9	-	TRBJ2-5	TRBD2	TGTGCCAGCAGCACCTTCCAGCGGGGGGCAGGGGAGACCCAGTACTTC	CASSTFQRGAGETQYF
TRBV19	-	TRBJ1-2	TRBD1	TGTGCCAGTAGTATCCTCGACAGGGTCGGCTATGGCTACACCTTC	CASSILDRVGYGYTF
TRBV5-4	-	TRBJ1-2	-	TGTGCCAGCAGCTTGTCCCAGGGGTTGTTGTCTCATGGCTACACCTTC	CASSLSQGLLSHGYTF
TRBV29-1	-	TRBJ1-4	-	TGCAGCGTCCTGGGGGGAACTTTGTCGGAAAAACTGTTTTTT	CSVLGGTLSEKLFF
TRBV12-3/TRBV12-4	-	TRBJ1-1	-	TGTGCCAGCAGTTTGGGACTGCCTACTGAAGCTTTCTTT	CASSLGLPTEAFF
TRBV2	-	TRBJ2-7	-	TGTGCCAGCCTGGACAGTCCGTACGAGCAGTACTTC	CASLDSPYEQYF
TRBV25-1	-	TRBJ1-2	-	TGTGCCAGCAGTGAACAGGTAGCTAACTATGGCTACACCTTC	CASSEQVANYGYTF
TRBV3-1/TRBV3-2	-	TRBJ2-3	TRBD2	TGTGCCAGCAGCTGGGGGACTAGCGGAACCACAGATACGCAGTATTTT	CASSWGTSGTTDTQYF
TRBV7-2	-	TRBJ1-1	-	TGTGCCAGCAGCCCCGGCACTGAAGCTTTCTTT	CASSPGTEAFF
TRBV7-4	-	TRBJ1-1	-	TGTGCCAGCAGCCCCTGGTATGGGAGCCGTACTGAAGCTTTCTTT	CASSPWYGSRTEAFF
TRBV19	-	TRBJ1-2	-	TGTGCCAGTAGTATAGACGGGGTGGTCAGCGGCTACACCTTC	CASSIDGVVSGYTF
TRBV6-1	-	TRBJ2-7	TRBD2	TGTGCCAGCAGTGAGGGGACTAACTACGAGCAGTACTTC	CASSEGTNYEQYF
TRBV9	-	TRBJ1-4	-	TGTGCCAGCAGCCCGGATGCGGGGCGCGAAAAACTGTTTTTT	CASSPDAGREKLFF
TRBV3-1/TRBV3-2	-	TRBJ2-4	-	TGTGCCAGCGCTACAGGGCCCAAAAACATTCAGTACTTC	CASATGPKNIQYF
TRBV11-3	-	TRBJ2-7	TRBD1	TGTGCCAGCAGCCTCCGACAGGGAGTAAACGAGCAGTACTTC	CASSLRQGVNEQYF
TRBV7-3	-	TRBJ2-7	-	TGTGCCAGCAGCAAAGGTCTCGGCGGCGAGCAGTACTTC	CASSKGLGGEQYF
TRBV24-1	-	TRBJ2-1	TRBD1	TGTGCCACCAGTGATTTCAAGGACAGGGACTACAATGAGCAGTTCTTC	CATSDFKDRDYNEQFF
TRBV19	few	TRBJ1-6	-	TGTGCCAGTAGGCAGGGGTTCGAAGCCTATAATTCACCCCTCCACTTT	CASRQGFEAYNSPLHF
TRBV4-1	-	TRBJ2-7	TRBD1	TGCGCCAGCAGCCAAGATCCAGGGGGCGACTACGAGCAGTACTTC	CASSQDPGGDYEQYF
TRBV19	-	TRBJ2-5	TRBD1	TGTGCCAGTAGCGTTACAGGGGGCGCGGAGACCCAGTACTTC	CASSVTGGAETQYF
TRBV25-1	once	TRBJ1-6	-	TGTGCCAGCAGGACCCCGGGTTATAATTCACCCCTCCACTTT	CASRTPGYNSPLHF
TRBV7-9	-	TRBJ1-2	-	TGTGCCAGCAGCTTACCGGACAGCTATTATGGCTACACCTTC	CASSLPDSYYGYTF
TRBV15	-	TRBJ2-7	TRBD1	TGTGCCACCAGCAGAGAAGGTAGTACAGGGGCCCCCTACGAGCAGTACTTC	CATSREGSTGAPYEQYF
TRBV7-2	once	TRBJ1-1	TRBD1	TGTGCCAGCAGCGCCACAGGGGCGGGCACTGAAGCTTTCTTT	CASSATGAGTEAFF
TRBV7-9	-	TRBJ2-1	-	TGTGCCAGCAGCTTAAGTCTCGCGAACAATGAGCAGTTCTTC	CASSLSLANNEQFF